This is a list of T cell receptor beta chains from one sample in a study of T cells after posttransplantation cyclophosphamide. Method: immunoSEQ multiplex PCR; TCRdb's copy keeps in-frame clones and lacks some. The counts give over 35,000 clones, none of them seen only once; more than 2% is held by the top ten. The sequencing sample was made of PBMCs. These receptors all stem from a man aged 35-49 years in good health, CMV-negative, and a related stem cell transplant donor. Both conserved end residues are trimmed from each CDR3. Each record gives: V gene, J gene, CDR3 protein.

TRBV7-9,TRBJ2-2,ASSLSTGELF
TRBV7-3,TRBJ1-5,ASSFGTGGNQPQH
TRBV5-5,TRBJ1-2,ASSFGTGGTYGYT
TRBV6-1,TRBJ2-3,ASSASTDTQY
TRBV2,TRBJ2-1,ASSGDSRNEQF
TRBV2,TRBJ1-1,ASITTGNTEAF
TRBV5-6,TRBJ1-2,ASRHQGTLNGYT
TRBV2,TRBJ1-2,ASSEARQNYGYT
TRBV19,TRBJ1-5,ASSTSVGAPNQPQH
TRBV28,TRBJ2-7,ASRNYPGQGAYEQY
TRBV6-6,TRBJ2-3,ASKREGRTDTQY
TRBV5-1,TRBJ2-3,ASSLGQSDTQY
TRBV19,TRBJ2-1,ASSPTDRGGNEQF
TRBV19,TRBJ2-1,ASSMRGGAGYNEQF
TRBV6-5,TRBJ2-2,ASSYKGLNTGELF
TRBV7-7,TRBJ2-5,ASSPAAGLAGVETQY
TRBV19,TRBJ1-2,ASSSPQYGYT
TRBV30,TRBJ2-2,AWAGVNIGELF
TRBV2,TRBJ1-2,ASRVLDTGYT
TRBV7-9,TRBJ2-5,ASSSGDRKKETQY
TRBV10-3,TRBJ2-7,AISDPPIFDEQY
TRBV2,TRBJ1-2,ASSDQGAGYGYT
TRBV19,TRBJ2-7,ASNPTGRNYEQY
TRBV7-9,TRBJ2-7,ASSAESYEQY
TRBV5-5,TRBJ1-6,ASSKNRGSSYNSPLH
TRBV30,TRBJ1-1,AWSAQGGTEAF
TRBV7-2,TRBJ1-2,ASSFAGRIYGYT
TRBV2,TRBJ1-2,ASSVRQTPSLEYGYT
TRBV7-2,TRBJ2-6,ASSLVGGSGANVLT
TRBV11-2,TRBJ2-3,ASRRTPGLAATDTQY
TRBV18,TRBJ2-5,ASSRTPSTGTGAQQETQY
TRBV12-1,TRBJ1-1,ASSFLFLRALNTEAF